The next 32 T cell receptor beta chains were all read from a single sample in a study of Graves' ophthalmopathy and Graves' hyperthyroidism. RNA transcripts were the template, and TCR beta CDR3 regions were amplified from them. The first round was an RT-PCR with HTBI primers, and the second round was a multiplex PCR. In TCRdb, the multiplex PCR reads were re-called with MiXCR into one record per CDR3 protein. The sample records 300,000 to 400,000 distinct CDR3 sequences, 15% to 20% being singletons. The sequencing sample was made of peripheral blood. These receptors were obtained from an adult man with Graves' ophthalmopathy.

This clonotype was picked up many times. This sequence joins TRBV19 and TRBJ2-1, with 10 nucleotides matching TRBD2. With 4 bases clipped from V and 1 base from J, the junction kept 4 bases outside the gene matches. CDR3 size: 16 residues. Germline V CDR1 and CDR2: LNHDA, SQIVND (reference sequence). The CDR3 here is CASSTASGSSYNEQFF. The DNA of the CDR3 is TGTGCCAGTAGTACGGCTAGCGGGAGTTCCTACAATGAGCAGTTCTTC.

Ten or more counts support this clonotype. The CDR3 is CASSEGSGVPYEQYF. The CDR3 nucleotides read TGTGCCAGCAGTGAAGGTAGCGGGGTTCCGTACGAGCAGTACTTC. The rearrangement links TRBV6-1 to TRBJ2-7; the match to TRBD2 covers 8 bases. The germline gives CDR1 MNHNS, CDR2 SASEGT. V lost 1 base to trimming and J lost 4 bases; unmatched junction nucleotides: 6. The CDR3 runs 15 residues.

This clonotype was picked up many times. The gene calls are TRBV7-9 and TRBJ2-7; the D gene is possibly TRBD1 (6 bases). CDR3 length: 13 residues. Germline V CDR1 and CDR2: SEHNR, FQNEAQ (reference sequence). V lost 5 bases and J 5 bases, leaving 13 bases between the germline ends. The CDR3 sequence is CASSVTGFHEQYF. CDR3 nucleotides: TGTGCCAGCAGCGTTACAGGGTTCCACGAGCAGTACTTC.

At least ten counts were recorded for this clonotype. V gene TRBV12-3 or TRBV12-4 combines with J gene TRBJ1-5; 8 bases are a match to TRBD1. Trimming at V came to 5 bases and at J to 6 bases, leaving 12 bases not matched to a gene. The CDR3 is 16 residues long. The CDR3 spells CASSIRQGRRTQPQHF. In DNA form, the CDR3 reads TGTGCCAGCAGTATTAGACAGGGGAGAAGAACTCAGCCCCAGCATTTT.

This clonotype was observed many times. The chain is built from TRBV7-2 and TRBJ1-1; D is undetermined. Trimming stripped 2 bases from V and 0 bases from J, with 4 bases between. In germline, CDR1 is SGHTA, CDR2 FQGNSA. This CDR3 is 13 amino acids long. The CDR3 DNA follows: TGTGCCAGCAGCTTATTCTTGAACACTGAAGCTTTCTTT. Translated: CASSLFLNTEAFF.

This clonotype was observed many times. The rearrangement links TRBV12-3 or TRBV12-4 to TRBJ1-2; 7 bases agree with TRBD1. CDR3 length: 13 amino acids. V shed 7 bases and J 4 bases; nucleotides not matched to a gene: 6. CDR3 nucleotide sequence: TGTGCCAGCACCCGGACAGGCACCTATGGCTACACCTTC. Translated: CASTRTGTYGYTF.

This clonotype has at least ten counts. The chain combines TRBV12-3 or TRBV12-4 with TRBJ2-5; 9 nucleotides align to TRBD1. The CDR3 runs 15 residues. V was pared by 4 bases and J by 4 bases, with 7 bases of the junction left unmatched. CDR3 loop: CASSSLKQGAETQYF. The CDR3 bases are TGTGCCAGCAGTTCCCTAAAACAGGGGGCAGAGACCCAGTACTTC.

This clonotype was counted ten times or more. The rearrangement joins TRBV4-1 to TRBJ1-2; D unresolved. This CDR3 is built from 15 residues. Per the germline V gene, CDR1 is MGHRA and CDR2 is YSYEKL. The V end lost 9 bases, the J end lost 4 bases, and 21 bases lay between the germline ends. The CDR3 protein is CASTASDADFYGYTF. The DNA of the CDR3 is TGCGCCAGTACAGCCAGTGACGCGGATTTCTATGGCTACACCTTC.

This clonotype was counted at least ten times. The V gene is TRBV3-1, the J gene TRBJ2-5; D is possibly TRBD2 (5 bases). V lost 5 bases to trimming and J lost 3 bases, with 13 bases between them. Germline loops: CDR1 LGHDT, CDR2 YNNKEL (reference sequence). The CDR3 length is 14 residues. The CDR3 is CASSTASREETQYF. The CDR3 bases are TGTGCCAGCAGCACGGCTAGCAGAGAAGAGACCCAGTACTTC.

The CDR3 sequence is CASSERGLGTEAFF. The CDR3 DNA sequence: TGTGCCAGCAGTGAAAGGGGTCTGGGGACTGAAGCTTTCTTT. The chain employs TRBV6-1 and TRBJ1-1; D is possibly TRBD1 (5 bases). The V end lost 2 bases, the J end lost 5 bases, and 12 bases lay between the germline ends. The CDR3 is made up of 14 amino acids. Germline V lookup: CDR1 MNHNS, CDR2 SASEGT.

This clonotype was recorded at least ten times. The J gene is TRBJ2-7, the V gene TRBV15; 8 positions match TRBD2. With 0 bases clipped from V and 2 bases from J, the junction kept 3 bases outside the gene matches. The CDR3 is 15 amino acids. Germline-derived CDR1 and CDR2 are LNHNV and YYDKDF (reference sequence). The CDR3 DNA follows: TGTGCCACCAGCAGAGATCCAGCGGGGGCCTACGAGCAGTACTTC. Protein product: CATSRDPAGAYEQYF.

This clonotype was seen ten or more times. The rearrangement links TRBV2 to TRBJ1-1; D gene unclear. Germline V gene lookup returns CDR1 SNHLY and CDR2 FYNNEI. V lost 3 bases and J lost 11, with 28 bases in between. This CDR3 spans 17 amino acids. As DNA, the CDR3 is TGTGCCAGCAGTGAGGCGGCCGGAGCCTTTTCACGCCTCGGGGCTTTCTTT. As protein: CASSEAAGAFSRLGAFF.

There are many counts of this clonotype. In DNA, the CDR3 is TGCAGTGCTAGATACGGGGGGGCCTGGGAGACCCAGTACTTC. Its protein is CSARYGGAWETQYF. J is TRBJ2-5 and V is TRBV20-1; TRBD2 matches 8 bases. J lost 5 bases, V lost 2 bases, and 7 bases had no gene match. This CDR3 has 14 residues. Germline CDR1 reads DFQATT; CDR2 reads SNEGSKA (reference sequence).

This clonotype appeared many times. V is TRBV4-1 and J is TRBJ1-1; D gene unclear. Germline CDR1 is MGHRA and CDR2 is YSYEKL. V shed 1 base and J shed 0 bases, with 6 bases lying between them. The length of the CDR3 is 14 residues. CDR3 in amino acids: CASSQARLNTEAFF. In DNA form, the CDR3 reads TGCGCCAGCAGCCAAGCGCGATTGAACACTGAAGCTTTCTTT.

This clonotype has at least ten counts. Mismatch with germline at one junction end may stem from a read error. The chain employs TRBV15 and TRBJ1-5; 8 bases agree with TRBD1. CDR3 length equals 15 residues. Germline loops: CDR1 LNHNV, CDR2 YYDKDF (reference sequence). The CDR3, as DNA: TGTGCCACCAGAGGACAGGGCATTAGCGATCAGCCCCAGCATTTT. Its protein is CATRGQGISDQPQHF.

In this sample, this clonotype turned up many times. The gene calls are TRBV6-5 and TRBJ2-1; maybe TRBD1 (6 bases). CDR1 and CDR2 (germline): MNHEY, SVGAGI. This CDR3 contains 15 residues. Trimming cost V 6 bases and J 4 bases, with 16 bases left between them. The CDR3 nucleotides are TGTGCCAGCAGCTACGATGGGGGCACTTACAATGAGCAGTTCTTC. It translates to CASSYDGGTYNEQFF.

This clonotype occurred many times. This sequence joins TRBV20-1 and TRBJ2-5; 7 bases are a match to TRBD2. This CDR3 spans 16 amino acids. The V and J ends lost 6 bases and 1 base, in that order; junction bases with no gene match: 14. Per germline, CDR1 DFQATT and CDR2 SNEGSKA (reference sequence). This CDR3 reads CSAHLGGEPSQETQYF. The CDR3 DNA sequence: TGCAGTGCCCACTTGGGAGGGGAGCCATCCCAAGAGACCCAGTACTTC.

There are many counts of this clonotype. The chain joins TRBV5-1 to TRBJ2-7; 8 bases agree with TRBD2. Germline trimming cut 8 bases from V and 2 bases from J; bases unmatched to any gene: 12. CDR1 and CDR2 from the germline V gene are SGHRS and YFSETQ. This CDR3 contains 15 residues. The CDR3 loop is CASGTGATSAYEQYF. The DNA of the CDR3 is TGCGCCAGTGGAACCGGTGCGACTAGCGCCTACGAGCAGTACTTC.

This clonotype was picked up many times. The CDR3, as DNA: TGTGCCAGCAGTCCGGGACCTAATAATTCACCCCTCCACTTT. It yields the protein CASSPGPNNSPLHF. The V gene is TRBV6-4, the J gene TRBJ1-6, with a tentative D call TRBD1 (5 bases). The V and J ends lost 5 bases and 5 bases respectively, with 10 bases between them. The CDR3 length is 14 residues. Per germline, CDR1 MRHNA and CDR2 SNTAGT.

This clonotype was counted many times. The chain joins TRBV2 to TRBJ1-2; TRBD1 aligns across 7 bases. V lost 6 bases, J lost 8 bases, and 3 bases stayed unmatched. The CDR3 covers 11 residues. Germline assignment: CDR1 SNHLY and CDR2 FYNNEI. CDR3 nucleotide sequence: TGTGCCAGCAGGACAGGGAACGGCTACACCTTC. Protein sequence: CASRTGNGYTF. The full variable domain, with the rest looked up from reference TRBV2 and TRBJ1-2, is EPEVTQTPSHQVTQMGQEVILRCVPISNHLYFYWYRQILGQKVEFLVSFYNNEISEKSEIFDDQFSVERPDGSNFTLKIRSTKLEDSAMYFCASRTGNGYTFGSGTRLTVV.

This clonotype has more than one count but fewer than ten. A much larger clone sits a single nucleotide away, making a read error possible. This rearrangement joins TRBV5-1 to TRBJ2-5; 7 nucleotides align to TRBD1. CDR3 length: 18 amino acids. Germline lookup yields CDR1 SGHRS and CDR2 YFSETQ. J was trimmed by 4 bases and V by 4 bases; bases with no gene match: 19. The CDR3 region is CASSQGPRQGRWGETQYF. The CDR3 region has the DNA TGCGCCAGCAGCCAGGGGCCCAGACAGGGTCGTTGGGGAGAGACCCAGTACTTC.

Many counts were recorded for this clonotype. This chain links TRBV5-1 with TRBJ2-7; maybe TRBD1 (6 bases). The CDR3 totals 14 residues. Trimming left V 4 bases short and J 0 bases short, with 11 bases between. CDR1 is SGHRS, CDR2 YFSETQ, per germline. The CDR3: CASSPDRNSYEQYF. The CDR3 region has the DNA TGCGCCAGCAGCCCGGACAGAAACTCCTACGAGCAGTACTTC.

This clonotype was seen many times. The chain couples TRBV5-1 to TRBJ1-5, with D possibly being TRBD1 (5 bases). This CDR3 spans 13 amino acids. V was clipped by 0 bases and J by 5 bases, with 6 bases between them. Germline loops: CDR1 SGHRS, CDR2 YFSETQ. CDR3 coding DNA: TGCGCCAGCAGCTTGGTAGGGGATCAGCCCCAGCATTTT. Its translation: CASSLVGDQPQHF.

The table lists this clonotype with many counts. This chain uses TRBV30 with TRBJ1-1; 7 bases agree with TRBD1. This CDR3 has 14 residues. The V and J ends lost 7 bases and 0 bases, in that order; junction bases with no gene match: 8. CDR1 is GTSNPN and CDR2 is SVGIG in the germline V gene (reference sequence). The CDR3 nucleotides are TGTGCCTCCGGGCGGGACAGAATGAACACTGAAGCTTTCTTT. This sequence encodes CASGRDRMNTEAFF.

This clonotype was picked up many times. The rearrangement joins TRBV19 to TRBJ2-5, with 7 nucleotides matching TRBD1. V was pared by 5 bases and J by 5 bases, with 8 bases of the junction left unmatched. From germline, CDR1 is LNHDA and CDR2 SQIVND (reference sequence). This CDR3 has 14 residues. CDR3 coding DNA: TGTGCCAGTAGTTCGGGGACAGCAAGGGAGACCCAGTACTTC. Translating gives CASSSGTARETQYF. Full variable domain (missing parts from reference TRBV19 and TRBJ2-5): DGGITQSPKYLFRKEGQNVTLSCEQNLNHDAMYWYRQDPGQGLRLIYYSQIVNDFQKGDIAEGYSVSREKKESFPLTVTSAQKNPTAFYLCASSSGTARETQYFGPGTRLLVL.

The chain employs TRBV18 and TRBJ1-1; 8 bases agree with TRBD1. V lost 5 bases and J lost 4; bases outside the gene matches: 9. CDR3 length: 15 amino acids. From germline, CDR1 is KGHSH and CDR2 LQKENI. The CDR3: CASSSGTGSPTEAFF. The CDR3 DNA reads TGTGCCAGCTCATCCGGGACAGGATCCCCCACTGAAGCTTTCTTT.

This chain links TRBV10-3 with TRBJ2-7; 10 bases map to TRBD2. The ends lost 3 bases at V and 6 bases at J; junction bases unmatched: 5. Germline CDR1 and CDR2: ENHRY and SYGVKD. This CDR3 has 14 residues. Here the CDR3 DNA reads TGTGCCATCAGTGACCCCGGGACTAGCGTCGAGCAGTACTTC. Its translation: CAISDPGTSVEQYF.

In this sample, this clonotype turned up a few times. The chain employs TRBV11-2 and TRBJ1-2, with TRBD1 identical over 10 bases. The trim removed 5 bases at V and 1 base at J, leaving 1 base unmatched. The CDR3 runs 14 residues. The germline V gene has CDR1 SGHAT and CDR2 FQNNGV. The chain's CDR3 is CASSGQGGNYGYTF. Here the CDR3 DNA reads TGTGCCAGCAGCGGACAGGGGGGTAACTATGGCTACACCTTC.

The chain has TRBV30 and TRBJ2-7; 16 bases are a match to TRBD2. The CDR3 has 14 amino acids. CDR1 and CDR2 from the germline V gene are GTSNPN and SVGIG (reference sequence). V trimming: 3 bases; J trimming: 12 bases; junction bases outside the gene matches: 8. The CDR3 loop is CAWRTPGTSGRGYF. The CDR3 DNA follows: TGTGCCTGGAGGACCCCCGGGACTAGCGGGAGGGGGTACTTC.

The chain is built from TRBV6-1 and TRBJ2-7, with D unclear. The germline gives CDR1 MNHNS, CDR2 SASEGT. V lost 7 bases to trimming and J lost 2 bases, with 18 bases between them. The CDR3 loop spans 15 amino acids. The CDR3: CASKNEETPAYEQYF. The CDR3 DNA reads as TGTGCCAGCAAGAACGAAGAGACACCTGCCTACGAGCAGTACTTC.

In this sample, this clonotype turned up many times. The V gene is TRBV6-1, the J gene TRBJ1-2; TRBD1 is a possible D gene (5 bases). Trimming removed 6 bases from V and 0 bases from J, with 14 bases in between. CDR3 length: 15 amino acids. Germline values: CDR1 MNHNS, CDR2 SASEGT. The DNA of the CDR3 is TGTGCCAGCAGACCGCGTGGGGGAGCTAACTATGGCTACACCTTC. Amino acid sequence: CASRPRGGANYGYTF.

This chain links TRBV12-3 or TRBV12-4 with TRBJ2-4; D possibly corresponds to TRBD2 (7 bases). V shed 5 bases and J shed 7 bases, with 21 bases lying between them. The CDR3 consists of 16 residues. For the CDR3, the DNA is TGTGCCAGCAGTGTAGGGGGAGGGGTCTTCGGGAACATTCAGTACTTC. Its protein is CASSVGGGVFGNIQYF.